These 5 T cell receptor beta chains were sequenced from one sample in a study of OX40 agonist ivuxolimab in advanced cancers. This table comes from immunoSEQ multiplex PCR, and its TCRdb copy is limited to in-frame clones, with some not included. Seen here are tens of thousands of clones, approximately 94% observed once, and the top ten hold roughly a fifth. Source: CD4+ or CD8+ T cells sorted from blood, taken in a trial of the OX40 agonist ivuxolimab. The receptor source for this set is an adult with an advanced solid tumor such as melanoma, head and neck, liver or kidney cancer.

The chain carries TRBV7-9 and TRBJ2-2; D is undetermined. CDR1 is SEHNR, CDR2 FQNEAQ, per germline (reference sequence). Trimming stripped 4 bases from V and 5 bases from J, with 11 bases between. The CDR3 spans 14 residues. The CDR3 bases are TGTGCCAGCAGCTCCGATCTAGAGACCGGGGAGCTGTTTTTT. This gives the protein CASSSDLETGELFF. Complete variable domain (other parts from reference TRBV7-9 and TRBJ2-2): DTGVSQNPRHKITKRGQNVTFRCDPISEHNRLYWYRQTLGQGPEFLTYFQNEAQLEKSRLLSDRFSAERPKGSFSTLEIQRTEQGDSAMYLCASSSDLETGELFFGEGSRLTVL.

V gene TRBV9 combines with J gene TRBJ2-1, with 7 nucleotides matching TRBD2. The V gene's germline CDR1 is SGDLS and CDR2 YYNGEE. V shed 3 bases, J shed 5 bases, and the junction held 8 bases outside the gene matches. This CDR3 spans 15 amino acids. For the CDR3, the DNA is TGTGCCAGCAGCGACCCCCGGGGGGTCCACAATGAGCAGTTCTTC. This encodes CASSDPRGVHNEQFF.

The chain recombines TRBV6-4 with TRBJ2-7; 7 bases fit TRBD1. The CDR3 is 18 amino acids. Germline CDR1 MRHNA, CDR2 SNTAGT. J gave up 4 bases and V 3 bases, and 18 bases lay outside the gene matches. CDR3 loop: CASSESRRTGPEDYEQYF. CDR3 bases: TGTGCCAGCAGTGAGTCCCGAAGGACAGGTCCAGAAGATTACGAGCAGTACTTC.

The genes are TRBV7-3 and TRBJ2-7; 12 nucleotides match TRBD2. J was trimmed by 0 bases and V by 4 bases; bases with no gene match: 1. Germline values: CDR1 SGHTA, CDR2 FQGTGA. This CDR3 comprises 15 residues. CDR3 bases: TGTGCCAGCAGCTGGGGACTAGCGGGCTCCTACGAGCAGTACTTC. Encoded protein: CASSWGLAGSYEQYF.

This sequence joins TRBV15 and TRBJ2-7; D remains ambiguous. Deletions cut 4 bases from V and 0 bases from J, with 16 bases between. Per the germline V gene, CDR1 is LNHNV and CDR2 is YYDKDF (reference sequence). CDR3 size: 16 residues. Here the CDR3 DNA reads TGTGCCACCAGCACTCGGCCCTCGACGGGCTCCTACGAGCAGTACTTC. This sequence encodes CATSTRPSTGSYEQYF.